This TCR beta chain was sequenced during a study of T cell responses to AZD1222 COVID-19 vaccine (dated by TCRdb to the early 2020s). General notes on the study: TCR sequencing was performed for roughly 240 trial participants, of whom around 200 were given two doses of AZD1222 and some 26 were given two doses of MenACWY control vaccine. Trial participants were enrolled by age into subgroups of 18-55, 56-69 and 70-plus years, and approximately 150, 30 and 60 TCR-sequenced participants, respectively, were included in these subgroups.

The sample's time point label, decoded: about 28 days (+/-7) after the second vaccine dose. AZD1222 recipients given second doses at about 4 weeks or at about 12 weeks were pooled, since spike-specific TCR depth and breadth were not found to differ between the two schedules. Samples from vaccinated people were obtained from the UK trials COV001 and COV002, which included a single-blind randomized controlled phase 2/3 trial of AZD1222 (ChAdOx1 nCoV-19) in healthy adults. Trial participant PBMC samples were collected at day 0 and day 28 after the second dose for TCRbeta chain sequencing. Taken from the germline V gene (reference sequence), the CDR1 and CDR2 loops are GTSNPN and SVGIG. The CDR3 starts with the cysteine, ends with the phenylalanine, and has 16 residues. The DNA shown is the 48-base CDR3, in frame from base 1. Cut back by 2 bases and 0 bases, the V and J ends lie 16 bases apart. With regard to this clone: Its antigen remains undetermined. No much larger clone is present one base from it, and per-base qualities are unavailable.

The CDR3 regions of human TCRbeta chains were analyzed by immunosequencing. The paper's data handling went like this. TCRs in the repertoires were matched against a reference library of SARS-CoV-2-specific TCRs that had been generated with the MIRA antigen-specificity platform. Breadth meant the fraction of unique TCRs that were SARS-CoV-2-associated, whereas depth meant the fraction of total T cells that were SARS-CoV-2-associated. Using the MIRA data, each spike-specific TCR was assigned both to the spike region to which the TCR was reactive and to a CD4 or CD8 class. Log10-transformed breadth and depth values were compared by one-way ANOVA with Sidak's multiple comparisons tests. Drawn from immuneACCESS, this table holds only the in-frame rearrangements with V and J called that TCRdb kept. Clones are partly lost; checked studies trace under half to an unresolved V gene and leave the rest unexplained. Clone size and the V and J calls come from that table; the DNA yielded D and trimming. The sample contains 140,000 to 150,000 clones, approximately 89% of them found a single time. The ten largest account for around 1.7% of the sample.

Study-level results and caveats: Spike-specific TCR breadth and depth rose significantly after two AZD1222 doses compared with day 0 and with MenACWY recipients. Participants were mostly white British, with more females than males. The authors suggested clonal diversity may have been underestimated. In the small 56-69-year group, the increase in depth fell short of significance, most likely because of low power. Because no day 14 peak-response samples were available, the repertoires could be characterized only after the peak T cell response. Conclusions about previously exposed vaccinees are limited because only six or seven AZD1222 recipients were SARS-CoV-2 seropositive at baseline. Reportedly, almost half of the unique spike-specific TCRs recognized epitopes lying outside the regions that are mutated in the B.1.351 and B.1.1.7 variants. The whole spike protein was spanned by vaccine-associated CD4 TCRs, and dominant responses were seen in regions 160-218 and 743-854.

Sequencing was performed on peripheral blood, taken 28 days after the second AZD1222 dose. The rearranged chain carries TRBV30 and TRBJ1-1, with TRBD1 as a weak D call on 5 bases. This receptor was identified in an adult who received the AZD1222 COVID-19 vaccine. The DNA reads TGTGCCTGGAGTCCGTGGAGAGGGGCCCTGAACACTGAAGCTTTCTTT. Protein translation: CAWSPWRGALNTEAFF.